This TCR beta chain was recorded in a study of cytomegalovirus exposure and HLA in healthy donors. Regarding the study as a whole: Many donors carried some public TCRs, although rarity characterized most TCR sequences. Three CMV-associated chains were confirmed in vitro to be specific for CMV antigens. It was reported in a later analysis that an Asian-associated ancestry cluster showed fewer N-insertions than the 666-donor mean.

The PCR was carried out with 60 Vbeta primers and 13 Jbeta primers. Method: immunoSEQ multiplex PCR; TCRdb's copy keeps in-frame clones and lacks some. The sample lists some 90,000 clones; 76% were seen once. Nominally healthy donors provided the samples, though records likely missed some immune exposures. Points on this clone: Its specificity is not known.

Sequencing was carried out using PBMCs. The origin of this receptor is a young man in good health and CMV-seropositive.

In nucleotides, the CDR3 is TGTGCCATCAGTGTTGGGGCTAGCGGGAATATTGAGCAGTTCTTC. This translates into CAISVGASGNIEQFF. The chain employs TRBV10-3 and TRBJ2-1; 9 bases match TRBD2. The junction had 10 bases not matched to a gene; V was cut back by 4 bases and J by 9 bases. The CDR3 has 15 amino acids. Germline CDR1 ENHRY, CDR2 SYGVKD.